These 2 T cell receptor beta chains originate from one sample sequenced in a study of blood T cell repertoires in COVID-19. Data came from immunoSEQ multiplex PCR; TCRdb stores just in-frame clones and leaves some out. The sample contains about 87,000 clones, around 85% of which appear only once. Input material: peripheral blood. These receptors all come from a woman aged 80 or over with COVID-19, enrolled during active disease.

The V and J genes are TRBV4-3 and TRBJ2-2, with 9 bases that match TRBD1. From germline, CDR1 is LGHNA and CDR2 YSLEER. Trimming took 4 bases from V and 0 from J; bases not matched to a gene: 6. The CDR3 length is 17 residues. CDR3 residues: CASSPRTGATNTGELFF. In nucleotides, the CDR3 is TGCGCCAGCAGCCCCCGGACAGGGGCAACGAACACCGGGGAGCTGTTTTTT.

A remark on this clone: This same CDR3 is encoded by further DNA sequences in the sample. This chain connects TRBV2 to TRBJ1-2; D might be TRBD1 (5 bases). The CDR3 has 12 residues. CDR1 is SNHLY and CDR2 is FYNNEI in the germline V gene. V gave up 5 bases and J gave up 5 bases, with 9 bases separating them. CDR3 region: CASSPDSYGYTF. CDR3 DNA sequence: TGTGCCAGCAGTCCAGACAGTTATGGCTACACCTTC. The full variable domain, its missing parts supplied by reference TRBV2 and TRBJ1-2, is EPEVTQTPSHQVTQMGQEVILRCVPISNHLYFYWYRQILGQKVEFLVSFYNNEISEKSEIFDDQFSVERPDGSNFTLKIRSTKLEDSAMYFCASSPDSYGYTFGSGTRLTVV.